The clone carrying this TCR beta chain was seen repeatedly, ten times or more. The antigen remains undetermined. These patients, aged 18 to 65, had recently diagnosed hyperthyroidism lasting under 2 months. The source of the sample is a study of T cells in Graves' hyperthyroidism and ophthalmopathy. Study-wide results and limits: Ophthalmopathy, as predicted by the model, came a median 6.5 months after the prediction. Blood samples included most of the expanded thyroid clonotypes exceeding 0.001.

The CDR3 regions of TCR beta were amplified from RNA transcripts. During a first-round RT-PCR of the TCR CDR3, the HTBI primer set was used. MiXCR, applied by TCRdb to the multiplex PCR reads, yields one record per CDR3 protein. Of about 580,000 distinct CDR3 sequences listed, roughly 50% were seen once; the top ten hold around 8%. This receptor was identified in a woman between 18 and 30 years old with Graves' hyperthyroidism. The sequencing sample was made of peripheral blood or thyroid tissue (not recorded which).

The CDR3 sequence is CSARVNLGYGEKLFF. For the CDR3, the DNA is TGCAGTGCTAGAGTAAATCTAGGGTATGGGGAAAAACTGTTTTTT. The rearrangement joins TRBV20-1 to TRBJ1-4, with D hard to call. Trimming took 1 base from V and 8 from J, leaving 17 bases between them. This CDR3 is 15 amino acids long. Germline values: CDR1 DFQATT, CDR2 SNEGSKA (reference sequence).